This TCR beta chain was retrieved from a study of blood T cell repertoires in COVID-19. Using immunoSEQ multiplex PCR, the repertoire was profiled, and TCRdb retains in-frame clones only, with some absent. The sample records nearly 40,000 clones, approximately 90% being singletons. Per the germline V gene, CDR1 is SGHTA and CDR2 is FQGNSA. Trimming removed 2 bases from V and 8 bases from J, with 25 bases in between. The CDR3 has 18 residues. The specimen was peripheral blood. The clonotype originates from a man aged 45 to 65 in a cohort sampled during active COVID-19. The chain joins TRBV7-2 to TRBJ2-1; the D gene is possibly TRBD2 (7 bases). The CDR3 sequence is CASSLTVVGGGMSHEQFF. As DNA, the CDR3 is TGTGCCAGCAGCTTAACGGTCGTGGGGGGGGGCATGAGCCATGAGCAGTTCTTC.